This is a list of T cell receptor beta chains from one sample in a study of OX40 agonist ivuxolimab in advanced cancers. Assay used: immunoSEQ multiplex PCR; TCRdb lists only in-frame clones, some missing. The table lists 35,000 to 50,000 clones, roughly nine tenths of them singletons. The material sequenced was CD4+ or CD8+ T cells sorted from blood, taken in a trial of the OX40 agonist ivuxolimab. These receptors were taken from an adult with an advanced solid tumor such as melanoma, head and neck, liver or kidney cancer. The CDR3 runs from the conserved cysteine through the conserved F or W. D genes are given only for firm matches. Only some rows state a clone size, as once, few, many or a class for expanded clones.

j_call	clone_size	d_call	v_call	cdr3_nt	cdr3_aa
TRBJ2-5	few	TRBD2	TRBV7-9	TGTGCCACCTTAGCGGGGGGGCTAGAGACCCAGTACTTC	CATLAGGLETQYF
TRBJ2-1	.	.	TRBV5-5	TGTGCCAGCAGCCCGGTGGGGGAGCCGCGTTACAATGAGCAGTTCTTC	CASSPVGEPRYNEQFF
TRBJ2-7	.	TRBD2	TRBV28	TGTGCCAGCAGTTTGGGGTACGGGGGGGCTAATCCTCGGTCCTACGAGCAGTACTTC	CASSLGYGGANPRSYEQYF
TRBJ1-2	.	.	TRBV7-9	TGTGCCAGCAGCTTAGACAGCTATGGCTACACCTTC	CASSLDSYGYTF
TRBJ2-5	.	.	TRBV29-1	TGCAGCGTTGAAGATATCCTGTACCAAGAGACCCAGTACTTC	CSVEDILYQETQYF
TRBJ2-5	.	.	TRBV11-3	TGTGCCAGCAGCTTAGTCAGGACTCAGGGAGAGACCCAGTACTTC	CASSLVRTQGETQYF
TRBJ2-1	.	.	TRBV7-9	TGTGCCAGCAGCTTAGCAGATATGGGGCGAAGCTCCTACAATGAGCAGTTCTTC	CASSLADMGRSSYNEQFF
TRBJ1-2	.	TRBD1	TRBV29-1	TGCAGCGTTGAAGATACAGTAACGGGACAGGCGATTTATGGCTACACCTTC	CSVEDTVTGQAIYGYTF
TRBJ2-6	.	.	TRBV19	TGTGCCAGTTCTCGTAGCCTCGGGGAGTCTGGGGCCAACGTCCTGACTTTC	CASSRSLGESGANVLTF
TRBJ1-5	.	.	TRBV4-2	TGTGCCAGCAGCCCCCTGGGGGGGCCGCAGCATTTT	CASSPLGGPQHF
TRBJ2-7	.	.	TRBV29-1	TGCAGCGTTGTCGGGGACTCCTACGAGCAGTACTTC	CSVVGDSYEQYF
TRBJ2-3	.	TRBD2	TRBV19	TGTGCCAGTAGTCAGACTAGCGCTCTAACAGATACGCAGTATTTT	CASSQTSALTDTQYF
TRBJ2-3	.	TRBD2	TRBV4-1	TGCGCCAGCAGCCAAGAAGGACTAGGAAGGGATACGCAGTATTTT	CASSQEGLGRDTQYF
TRBJ2-1	.	.	TRBV4-3	TGCGCCAGCAGCCAAGGTTGGGTGGGAACCTACAATGAGCAGTTCTTC	CASSQGWVGTYNEQFF
TRBJ2-3	.	TRBD2	TRBV28	TGTGCCAGCAGTTTCGTAGCGGGGGTACCAGATACGCAGTATTTT	CASSFVAGVPDTQYF
TRBJ2-1	.	TRBD1	TRBV11-2	TGTGCCAGCAGCCGCGGGACAGGTGGCCACAATGAGCAGTTCTTC	CASSRGTGGHNEQFF
TRBJ2-1	.	.	TRBV28	TGTGCCAGCAGTTTCGCCGAAAATCGTGAGCAGTTCTTC	CASSFAENREQFF
TRBJ2-7	.	.	TRBV10-2	TGCGCCAGCGCGGGGACTGAGAACTCCTACGAGCAGTACTTC	CASAGTENSYEQYF
TRBJ2-5	.	TRBD1	TRBV29-1	TGCAGCGTTGAAGAGCCGGGACAGAGGTTCGCGCAGACCCAGTACTTC	CSVEEPGQRFAQTQYF
TRBJ2-3	.	TRBD1	TRBV28	TGTGCCAGCAGCCCGACAGGGTCCACCACAGATACGCAGTATTTT	CASSPTGSTTDTQYF
TRBJ2-3	.	TRBD2	TRBV6-1	TGTGCCAGCTTAGGAGCGGGAGCCCCCACAGATACGCAGTATTTT	CASLGAGAPTDTQYF
TRBJ2-7	.	.	TRBV6-1	TGTGCCAGCAGTTCCCTCGCAGGGGCAAACGAGCAGTACTTC	CASSSLAGANEQYF
TRBJ2-5	.	TRBD1	TRBV7-8	TGTGCCAGCAGCTTACCCGACTTCTTCGGGACAGGGGGAGATTTGGAAGAGACCCAGTACTTC	CASSLPDFFGTGGDLEETQYF
TRBJ2-7	.	TRBD2	TRBV27	TGTGCCAGCAGTTGGGGACTAGCCTACGAGCAGTACTTC	CASSWGLAYEQYF
TRBJ2-1	once	TRBD2	TRBV19	TGTGCCAGTAGTATAACTAGCGGGAGGCTCAATGAGCAGTTCTTC	CASSITSGRLNEQFF
TRBJ1-5	.	TRBD1	TRBV28	TGTGCCAGCAGCCCCACGGACAGGGCCCTTAGCAATCAGCCCCAGCATTTT	CASSPTDRALSNQPQHF
TRBJ1-1	.	.	TRBV27	TGTGCCAGCAGTTTGATAAGGGACACTGAAGCTTTCTTT	CASSLIRDTEAFF
TRBJ2-7	.	.	TRBV19	TGTGCCAGTAGTATGCGGACTACCTACGAGCAGTACTTC	CASSMRTTYEQYF
TRBJ1-1	.	TRBD1	TRBV11-3	TGTGCCAGCAGCTTAGGGATGACAGGGGCTGAAGCTTTCTTT	CASSLGMTGAEAFF
TRBJ2-7	.	.	TRBV19	TGTGCCAGTAGTATAGAAGGCGCTTCCTACGAGCAGTACTTC	CASSIEGASYEQYF
TRBJ2-1	.	.	TRBV21-1	TGTGCCAGCAGCAAAGAGTCCCCGGGACAGGGATCCTACAATGAGCAGTTCTTC	CASSKESPGQGSYNEQFF
TRBJ1-2	.	.	TRBV27	TGTGCCAGCAGCCTGACAGAGAACTATGGCTACACCTTC	CASSLTENYGYTF
TRBJ1-1	.	.	TRBV9	TGTGCCAGCAGCGTAGGAGGGCATTGGAACACTGAAGCTTTCTTT	CASSVGGHWNTEAFF